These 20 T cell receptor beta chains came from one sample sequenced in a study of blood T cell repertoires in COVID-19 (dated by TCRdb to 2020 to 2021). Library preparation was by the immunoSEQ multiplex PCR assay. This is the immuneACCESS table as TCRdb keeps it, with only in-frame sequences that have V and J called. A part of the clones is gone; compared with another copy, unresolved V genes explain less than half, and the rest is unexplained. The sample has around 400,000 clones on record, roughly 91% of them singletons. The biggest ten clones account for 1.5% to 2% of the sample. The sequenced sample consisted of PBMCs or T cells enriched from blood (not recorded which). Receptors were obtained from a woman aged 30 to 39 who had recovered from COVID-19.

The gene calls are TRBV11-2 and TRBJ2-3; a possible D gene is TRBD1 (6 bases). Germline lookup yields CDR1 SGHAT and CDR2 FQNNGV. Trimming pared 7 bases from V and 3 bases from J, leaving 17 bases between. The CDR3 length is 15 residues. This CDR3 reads CASTAGAYLTDTQYF. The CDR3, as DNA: TGTGCCAGCACCGCAGGGGCCTATTTAACAGATACGCAGTATTTT.

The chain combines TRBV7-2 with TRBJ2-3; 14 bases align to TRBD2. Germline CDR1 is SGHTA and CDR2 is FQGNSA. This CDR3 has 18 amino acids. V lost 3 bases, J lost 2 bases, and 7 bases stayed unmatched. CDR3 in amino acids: CASSFSRTSGGYTDTQYF. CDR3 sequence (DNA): TGTGCCAGCAGCTTCTCAAGGACTAGCGGGGGGTACACAGATACGCAGTATTTT.

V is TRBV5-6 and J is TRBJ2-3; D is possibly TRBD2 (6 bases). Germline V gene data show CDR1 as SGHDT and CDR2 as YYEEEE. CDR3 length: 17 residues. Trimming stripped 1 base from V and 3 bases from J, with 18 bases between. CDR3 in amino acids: CASSLIGASERTDTQYF. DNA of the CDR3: TGTGCCAGCAGCTTGATCGGGGCTAGCGAAAGGACAGATACGCAGTATTTT.

CDR3 in amino acids: CASSYMGAAYYEQYF. The DNA of the CDR3 is TGTGCCAGCAGTTACATGGGGGCGGCCTACTACGAGCAGTACTTC. This chain links TRBV6-5 with TRBJ2-7; perhaps TRBD1 as D (6 bases). Trimming left V 2 bases short and J 3 bases short, with 14 bases between. Germline-derived CDR1 and CDR2 are MNHEY and SVGAGI. The CDR3 runs 15 residues.

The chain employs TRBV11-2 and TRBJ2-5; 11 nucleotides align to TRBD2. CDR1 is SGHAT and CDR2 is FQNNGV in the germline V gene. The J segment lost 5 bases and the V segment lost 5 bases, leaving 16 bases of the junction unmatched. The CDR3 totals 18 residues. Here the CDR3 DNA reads TGTGCCAGCAGCACACCCCGCGGCGGGTTAGCGGGAGGGGAGACCCAGTACTTC. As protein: CASSTPRGGLAGGETQYF.

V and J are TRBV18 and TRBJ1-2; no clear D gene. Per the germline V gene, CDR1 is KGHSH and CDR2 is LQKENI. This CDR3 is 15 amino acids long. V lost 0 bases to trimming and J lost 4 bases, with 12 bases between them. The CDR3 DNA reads TGTGCCAGCTCACCACCGTCAAGGAGTTTCTATGGCTACACCTTC. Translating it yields CASSPPSRSFYGYTF.

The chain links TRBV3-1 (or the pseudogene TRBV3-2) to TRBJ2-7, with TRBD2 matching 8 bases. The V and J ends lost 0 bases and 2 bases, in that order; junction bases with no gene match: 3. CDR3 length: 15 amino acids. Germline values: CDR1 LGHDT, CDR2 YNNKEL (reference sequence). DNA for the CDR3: TGTGCCAGCAGCCAAGATGTACTAGCGGCCTACGAGCAGTACTTC. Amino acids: CASSQDVLAAYEQYF.

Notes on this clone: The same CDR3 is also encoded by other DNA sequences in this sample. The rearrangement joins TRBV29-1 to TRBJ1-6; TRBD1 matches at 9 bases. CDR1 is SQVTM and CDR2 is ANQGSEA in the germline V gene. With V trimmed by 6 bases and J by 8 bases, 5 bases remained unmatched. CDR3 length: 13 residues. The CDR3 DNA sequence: TGCAGCGTGGGGGACAGGGCCGATTCACCCCTCCACTTT. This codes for CSVGDRADSPLHF.

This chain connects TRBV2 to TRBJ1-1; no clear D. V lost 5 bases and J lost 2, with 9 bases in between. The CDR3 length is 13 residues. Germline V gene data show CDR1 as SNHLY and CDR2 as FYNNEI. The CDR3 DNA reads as TGTGCCAGCAGTCCACACCCTAACACTGAAGCTTTCTTT. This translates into CASSPHPNTEAFF.

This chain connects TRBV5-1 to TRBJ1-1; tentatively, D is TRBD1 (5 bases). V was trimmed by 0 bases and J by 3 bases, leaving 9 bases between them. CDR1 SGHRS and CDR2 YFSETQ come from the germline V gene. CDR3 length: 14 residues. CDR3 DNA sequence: TGCGCCAGCAGCTTGGTGGGGCTTGACACTGAAGCTTTCTTT. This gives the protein CASSLVGLDTEAFF.

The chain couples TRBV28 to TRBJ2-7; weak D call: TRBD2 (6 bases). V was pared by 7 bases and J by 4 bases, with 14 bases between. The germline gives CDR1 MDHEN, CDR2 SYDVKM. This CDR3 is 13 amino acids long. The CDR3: CASIAVVWYEQYF. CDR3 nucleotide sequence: TGTGCCAGCATAGCGGTAGTCTGGTACGAGCAGTACTTC.

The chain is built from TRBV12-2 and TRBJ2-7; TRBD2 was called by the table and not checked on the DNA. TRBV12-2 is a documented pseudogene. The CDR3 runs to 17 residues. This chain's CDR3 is CASRLGRLRAGEYEQYF. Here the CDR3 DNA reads TGTGCAAGTCGCTTAGGACGCTTACGGGCGGGCGAGTACGAGCAGTACTTC.

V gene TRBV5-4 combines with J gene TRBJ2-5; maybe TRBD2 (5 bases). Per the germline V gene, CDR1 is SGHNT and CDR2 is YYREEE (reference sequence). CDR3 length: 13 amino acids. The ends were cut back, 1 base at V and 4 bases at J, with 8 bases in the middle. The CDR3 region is CASSLRGVETQYF. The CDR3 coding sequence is TGTGCCAGCAGCTTGCGGGGAGTAGAGACCCAGTACTTC. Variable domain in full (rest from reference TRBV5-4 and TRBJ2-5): ETGVTQSPTHLIKTRGQQVTLRCSSQSGHNTVSWYQQALGQGPQFIFQYYREEENGRGNFPPRFSGLQFPNYSSELNVNALELDDSALYLCASSLRGVETQYFGPGTRLLVL.

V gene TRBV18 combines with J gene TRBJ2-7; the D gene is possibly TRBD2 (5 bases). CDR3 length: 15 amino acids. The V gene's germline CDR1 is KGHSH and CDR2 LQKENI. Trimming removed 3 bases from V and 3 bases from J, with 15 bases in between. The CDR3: CASSPVGAGDYEQYF. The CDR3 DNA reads TGTGCCAGCTCACCCGTAGGAGCCGGGGACTACGAGCAGTACTTC.

In nucleotides, the CDR3 is TGTGCCAGTACCCCCGAGGGAAGGGGGCGAGAAACTGAAGCTTTCTTT. This sequence encodes CASTPEGRGRETEAFF. V gene TRBV19 combines with J gene TRBJ1-1, with 7 positions matching TRBD1. Germline lookup yields CDR1 LNHDA and CDR2 SQIVND (reference sequence). Trimming removed 7 bases from V and 5 bases from J; junction bases left unmatched: 16. The CDR3 is 16 residues long.

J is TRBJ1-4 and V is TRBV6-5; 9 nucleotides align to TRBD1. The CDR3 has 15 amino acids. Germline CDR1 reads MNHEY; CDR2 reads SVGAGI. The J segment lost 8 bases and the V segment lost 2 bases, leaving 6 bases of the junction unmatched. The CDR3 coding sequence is TGTGCCAGCAGTTACGGAGGGACAGGGAAGGAAAAACTGTTTTTT. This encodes CASSYGGTGKEKLFF.

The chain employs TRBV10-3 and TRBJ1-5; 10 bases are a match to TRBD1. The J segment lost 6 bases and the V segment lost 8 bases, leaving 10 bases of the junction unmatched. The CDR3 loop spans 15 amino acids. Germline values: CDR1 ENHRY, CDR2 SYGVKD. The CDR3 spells CAIGSTGGGFQPQHF. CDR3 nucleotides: TGTGCCATCGGATCGACAGGGGGCGGTTTTCAGCCCCAGCATTTT.

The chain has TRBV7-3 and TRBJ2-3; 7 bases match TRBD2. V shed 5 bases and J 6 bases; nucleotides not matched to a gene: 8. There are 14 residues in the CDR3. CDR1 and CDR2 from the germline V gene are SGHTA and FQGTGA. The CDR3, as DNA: TGTGCCAGCAGCCCCGGACTAGTTGGGGATACGCAGTATTTT. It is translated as CASSPGLVGDTQYF.

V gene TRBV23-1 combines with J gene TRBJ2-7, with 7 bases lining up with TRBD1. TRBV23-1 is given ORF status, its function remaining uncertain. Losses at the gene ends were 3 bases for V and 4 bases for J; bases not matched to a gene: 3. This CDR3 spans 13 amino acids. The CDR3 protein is CASSQTTGYEQYF. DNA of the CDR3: TGCGCCAGCAGTCAGACGACAGGGTACGAGCAGTACTTC.

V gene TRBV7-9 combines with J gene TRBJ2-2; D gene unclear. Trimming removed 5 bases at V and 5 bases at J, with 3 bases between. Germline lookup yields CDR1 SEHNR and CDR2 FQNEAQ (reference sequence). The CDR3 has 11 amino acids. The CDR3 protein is CASSETGELFF. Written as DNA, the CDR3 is TGTGCCAGCAGCGAGACCGGGGAGCTGTTTTTT.